This TCR beta chain was observed in a study of T-cell reconstitution after alpha-beta-depleted transplantation in children (TCRdb year 2016). Regarding the research as a whole: Using TCR repertoire profiling, the study followed T-cell immune reconstitution in a quantitative way in children after TCRalphabeta/CD19-depleted allogeneic hematopoietic cell transplantation.

Library generation was performed with PCR. The sample was run on an Illumina HiSeq 2500. TCR libraries were prepared with molecular barcoding, using unique molecular identifiers to normalize TCRbeta repertoire quantification. Clones were called with MiXCR by TCRdb after fastp trimmed the public reads at Q25, and only in-frame beta chains were retained. Entries that share a CDR3 protein sequence are merged under the most common genes and DNA. Recorded for this sample are around 340,000 distinct CDR3 sequences; about an eighth of them occurred a single time. Jointly, the top ten make up 4.3% of the sample. The V end loses 3 bases and the J end loses 5 bases, and a stretch of 8 bases separates them. From the germline V gene, CDR1 is KGHDR and CDR2 is SFDVKD. The CDR3 starts with the cysteine, ends with the phenylalanine, and has 13 residues. The CDR3 DNA has 39 bases and is translated from base 1. Of note for this clonotype: Its antigen is not yet known. Base qualities are not recorded, but no much larger clone differs from it by a single base.

Recombination joined TRBV24-1 with TRBJ2-3, with the D gene not clear enough to name. The sequence was collected from a human donor who donated a stem cell graft to a child with Fanconi anemia. The source was PBMCs, collected from the stem cell graft. The DNA sequence is TGTGCCACCAGTGATGAGTTCCAAGATACGCAGTATTTT. This codes for CATSDEFQDTQYF.